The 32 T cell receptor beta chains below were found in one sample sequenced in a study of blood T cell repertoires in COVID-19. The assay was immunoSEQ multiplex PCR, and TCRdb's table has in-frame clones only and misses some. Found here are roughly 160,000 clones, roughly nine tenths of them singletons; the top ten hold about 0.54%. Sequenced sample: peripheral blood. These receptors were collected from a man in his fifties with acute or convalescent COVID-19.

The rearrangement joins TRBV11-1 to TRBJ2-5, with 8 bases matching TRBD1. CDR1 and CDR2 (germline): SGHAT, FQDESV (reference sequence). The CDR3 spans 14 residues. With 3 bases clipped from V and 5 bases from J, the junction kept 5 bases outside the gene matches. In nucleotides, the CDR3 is TGTGCCAGCAGCTTTTTTGCAGGGGGCGAGACCCAGTACTTC. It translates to CASSFFAGGETQYF.

CDR3 in amino acids: CASSPRGLGPYEQYF. The CDR3 DNA is TGTGCCAGCTCCCCCCGCGGACTTGGCCCCTACGAGCAGTACTTC. The V and J genes are TRBV2 and TRBJ2-7; a weak D match, TRBD2 (5 bases). Trimming shortened V by 8 bases and J by 2 bases, and 19 bases separated the two germline ends. This CDR3 has 15 residues. Germline V gives CDR1 SNHLY, CDR2 FYNNEI.

The CDR3 nucleotides read TGTGCCATCAGTGAGGTTGACAGTTATAATTCACCCCTCCACTTT. It specifies CAISEVDSYNSPLHF. The chain uses TRBV10-3 and TRBJ1-6; possibly TRBD1 for D (5 bases). V lost 2 bases and J 4 bases, leaving 9 bases between the germline ends. The CDR3 spans 15 residues. Germline V gene sequence: CDR1 ENHRY, CDR2 SYGVKD.

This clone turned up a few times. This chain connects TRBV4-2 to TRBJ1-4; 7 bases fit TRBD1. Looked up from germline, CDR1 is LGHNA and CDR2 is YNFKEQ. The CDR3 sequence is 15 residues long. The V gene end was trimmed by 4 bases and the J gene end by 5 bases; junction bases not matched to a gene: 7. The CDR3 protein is CASSLHQGENEKLFF. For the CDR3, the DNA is TGTGCCAGCAGCCTACATCAGGGGGAAAATGAAAAACTGTTTTTT.

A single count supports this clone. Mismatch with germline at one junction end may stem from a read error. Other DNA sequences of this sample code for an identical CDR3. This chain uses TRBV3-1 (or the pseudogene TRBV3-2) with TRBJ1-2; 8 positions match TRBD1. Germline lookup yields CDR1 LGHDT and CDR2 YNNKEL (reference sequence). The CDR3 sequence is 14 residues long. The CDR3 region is CASSPRDRGNGYTF. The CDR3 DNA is TGCGCCAGCAGTCCCCGTGACAGGGGTAACGGCTACACCTTC.

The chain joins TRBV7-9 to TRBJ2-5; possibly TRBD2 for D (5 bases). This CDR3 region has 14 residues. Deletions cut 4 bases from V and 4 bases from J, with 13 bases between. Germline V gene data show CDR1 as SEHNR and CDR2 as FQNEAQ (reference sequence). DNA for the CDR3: TGTGCCAGCAGCTCGAGAGAGGGAGCAGAGACCCAGTACTTC. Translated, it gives CASSSREGAETQYF.

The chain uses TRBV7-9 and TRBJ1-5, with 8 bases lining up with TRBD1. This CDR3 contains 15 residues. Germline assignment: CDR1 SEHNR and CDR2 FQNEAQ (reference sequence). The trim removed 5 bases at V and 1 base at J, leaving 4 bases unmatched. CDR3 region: CASSLTGGSNQPQHF. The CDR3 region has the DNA TGTGCCAGCAGCCTTACAGGGGGGAGCAATCAGCCCCAGCATTTT.

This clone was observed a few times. CDR3 amino acids: CASSFLFTDTQYF. The CDR3 nucleotides read TGTGCCAGCAGCTTCCTGTTCACAGATACGCAGTATTTT. The chain has TRBV7-2 and TRBJ2-3, with D unresolved. V lost 3 bases and J 2 bases, leaving 6 bases between the germline ends. From germline, CDR1 is SGHTA and CDR2 FQGNSA. The CDR3 loop spans 13 amino acids.

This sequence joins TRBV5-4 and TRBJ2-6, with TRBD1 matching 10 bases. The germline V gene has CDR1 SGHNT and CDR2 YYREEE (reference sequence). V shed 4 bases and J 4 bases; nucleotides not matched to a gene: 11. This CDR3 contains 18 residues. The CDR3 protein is CASSPPGTGAPGANVLTF. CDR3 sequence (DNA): TGTGCCAGCAGCCCTCCCGGGACAGGGGCCCCCGGGGCCAACGTCCTGACTTTC.

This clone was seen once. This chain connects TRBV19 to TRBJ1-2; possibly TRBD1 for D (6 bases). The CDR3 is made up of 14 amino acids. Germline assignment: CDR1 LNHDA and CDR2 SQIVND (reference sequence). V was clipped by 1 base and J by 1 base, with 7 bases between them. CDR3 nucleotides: TGTGCCAGTAGTATAGGGACAGATAACTATGGCTACACCTTC. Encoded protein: CASSIGTDNYGYTF.

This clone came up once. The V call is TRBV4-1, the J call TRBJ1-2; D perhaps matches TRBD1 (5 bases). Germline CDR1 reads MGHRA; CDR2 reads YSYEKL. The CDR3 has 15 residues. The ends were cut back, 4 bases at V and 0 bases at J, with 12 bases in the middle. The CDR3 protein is CASSPNQGANYGYTF. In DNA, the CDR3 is TGCGCCAGCAGCCCGAACCAGGGTGCTAACTATGGCTACACCTTC.

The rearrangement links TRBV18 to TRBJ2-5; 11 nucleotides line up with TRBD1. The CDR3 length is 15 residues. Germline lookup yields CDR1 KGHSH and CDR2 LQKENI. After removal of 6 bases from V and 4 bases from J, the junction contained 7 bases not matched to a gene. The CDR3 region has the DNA TGTGCCAGCTCCCGGGGACAGGGGGGCCGAGAGACCCAGTACTTC. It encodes CASSRGQGGRETQYF.

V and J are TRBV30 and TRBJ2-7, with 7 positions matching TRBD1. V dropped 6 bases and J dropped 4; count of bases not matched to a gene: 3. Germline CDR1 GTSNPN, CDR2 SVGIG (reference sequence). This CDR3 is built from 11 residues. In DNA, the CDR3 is TGTGCCTGCACGACAGGGTACGAGCAGTACGTC. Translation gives CACTTGYEQYV.

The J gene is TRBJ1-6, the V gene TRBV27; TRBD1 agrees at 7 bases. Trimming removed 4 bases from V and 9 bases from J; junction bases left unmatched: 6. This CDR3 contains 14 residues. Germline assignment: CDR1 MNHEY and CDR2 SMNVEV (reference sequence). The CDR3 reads CASSSDRVPSPLHF. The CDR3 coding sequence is TGTGCCAGCAGTTCCGACAGGGTTCCTTCACCCCTCCACTTT.

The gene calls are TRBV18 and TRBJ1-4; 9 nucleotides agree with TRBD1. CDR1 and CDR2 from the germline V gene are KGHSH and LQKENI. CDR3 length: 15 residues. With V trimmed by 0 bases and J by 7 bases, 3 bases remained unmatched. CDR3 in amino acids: CASSPPVDRGEKLFF. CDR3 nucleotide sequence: TGTGCCAGCTCACCACCGGTGGACAGGGGTGAAAAACTGTTTTTT.

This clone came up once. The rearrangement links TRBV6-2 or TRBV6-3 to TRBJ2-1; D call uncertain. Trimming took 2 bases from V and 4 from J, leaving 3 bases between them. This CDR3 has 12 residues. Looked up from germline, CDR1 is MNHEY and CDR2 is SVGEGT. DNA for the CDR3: TGTGCCAGCAGTTACGTATACAATGAGCAGTTCTTC. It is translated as CASSYVYNEQFF.

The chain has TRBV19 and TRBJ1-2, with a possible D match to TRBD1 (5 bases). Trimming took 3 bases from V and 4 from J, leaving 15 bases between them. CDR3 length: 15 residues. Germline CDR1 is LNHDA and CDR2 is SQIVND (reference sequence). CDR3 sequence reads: CASSIGVQGGYGYTF. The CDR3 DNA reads TGTGCCAGTAGTATTGGAGTCCAGGGTGGCTATGGCTACACCTTC. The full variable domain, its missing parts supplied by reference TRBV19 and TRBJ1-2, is DGGITQSPKYLFRKEGQNVTLSCEQNLNHDAMYWYRQDPGQGLRLIYYSQIVNDFQKGDIAEGYSVSREKKESFPLTVTSAQKNPTAFYLCASSIGVQGGYGYTFGSGTRLTVV.

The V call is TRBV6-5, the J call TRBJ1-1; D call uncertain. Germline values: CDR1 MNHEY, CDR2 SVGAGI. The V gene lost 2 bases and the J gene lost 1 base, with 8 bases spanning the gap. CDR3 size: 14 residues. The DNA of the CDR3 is TGTGCCAGCAGTTACGGAGGAACGAACACTGAAGCTTTCTTT. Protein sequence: CASSYGGTNTEAFF.

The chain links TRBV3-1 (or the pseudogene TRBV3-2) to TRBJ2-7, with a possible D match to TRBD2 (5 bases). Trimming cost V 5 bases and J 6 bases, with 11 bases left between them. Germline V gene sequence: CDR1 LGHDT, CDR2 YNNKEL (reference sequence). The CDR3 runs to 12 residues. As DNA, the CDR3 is TGTGCCAGCAGCAATCCGGCGGGCGAGCAGTACGTC. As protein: CASSNPAGEQYV.

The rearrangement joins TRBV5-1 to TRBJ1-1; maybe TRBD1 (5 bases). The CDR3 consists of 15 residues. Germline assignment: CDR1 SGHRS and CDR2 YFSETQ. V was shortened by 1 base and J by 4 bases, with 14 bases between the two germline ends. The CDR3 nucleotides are TGCGCCAGCAGCTTGATTCCGGGGGTCGCCACTGAAGCTTTCTTT. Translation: CASSLIPGVATEAFF.

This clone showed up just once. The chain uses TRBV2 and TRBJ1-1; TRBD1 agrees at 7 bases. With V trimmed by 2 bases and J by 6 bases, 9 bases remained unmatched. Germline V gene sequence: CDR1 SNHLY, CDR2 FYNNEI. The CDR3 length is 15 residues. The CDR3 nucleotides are TGTGCCAGCAGTGAAACATCGACAGGGAGGCCTGAAGCTTTCTTT. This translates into CASSETSTGRPEAFF.

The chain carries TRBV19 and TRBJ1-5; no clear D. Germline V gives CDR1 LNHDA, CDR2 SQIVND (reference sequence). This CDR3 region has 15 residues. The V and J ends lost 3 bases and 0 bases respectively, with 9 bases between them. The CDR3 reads CASSMGRYSNQPQHF. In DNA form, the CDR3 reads TGTGCCAGTAGTATGGGCAGATATAGCAATCAGCCCCAGCATTTT.

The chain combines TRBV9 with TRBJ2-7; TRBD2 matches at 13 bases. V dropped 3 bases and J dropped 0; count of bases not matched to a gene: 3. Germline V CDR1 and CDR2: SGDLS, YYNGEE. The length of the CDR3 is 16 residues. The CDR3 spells CASSAGLAGASYEQYF. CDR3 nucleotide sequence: TGTGCCAGCAGCGCAGGACTAGCGGGAGCCTCCTACGAGCAGTACTTC.

The CDR3 protein is CASRKPRGIDGYTF. The DNA of the CDR3 is TGCGCCAGCAGAAAACCTAGGGGGATAGATGGCTACACCTTC. This rearrangement joins TRBV10-2 to TRBJ1-2; D possibly corresponds to TRBD1 (6 bases). CDR1 WSHSY and CDR2 SAAADI come from the germline V gene. CDR3 length: 14 amino acids. Trimming took 6 bases from V and 6 from J, leaving 17 bases between them.

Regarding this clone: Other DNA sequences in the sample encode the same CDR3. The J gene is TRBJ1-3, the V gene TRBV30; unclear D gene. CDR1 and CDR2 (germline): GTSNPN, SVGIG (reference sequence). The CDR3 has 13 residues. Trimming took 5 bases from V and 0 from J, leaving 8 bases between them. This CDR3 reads CAWGVSSGNTIYF. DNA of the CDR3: TGTGCCTGGGGAGTGAGCTCTGGAAACACCATATATTTT.

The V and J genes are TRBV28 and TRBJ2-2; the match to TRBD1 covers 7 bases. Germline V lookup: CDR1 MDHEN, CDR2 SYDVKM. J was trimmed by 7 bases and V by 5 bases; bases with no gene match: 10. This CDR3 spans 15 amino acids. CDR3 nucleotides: TGTGCCAGCAGTCCCACAGGGGCGCTGGGCGGGGAGCTGTTTTTT. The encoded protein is CASSPTGALGGELFF.

CDR3 sequence reads: CASSQERGPSSYNEQFF. CDR3 DNA: TGCGCCAGCAGCCAAGAAAGGGGGCCGAGCTCCTACAATGAGCAGTTCTTC. V is TRBV4-1 and J is TRBJ2-1, with 7 bases that match TRBD1. J lost 0 bases, V lost 0 bases, and 5 bases had no gene match. This CDR3 is 17 amino acids long. Germline V CDR1 and CDR2: MGHRA, YSYEKL.

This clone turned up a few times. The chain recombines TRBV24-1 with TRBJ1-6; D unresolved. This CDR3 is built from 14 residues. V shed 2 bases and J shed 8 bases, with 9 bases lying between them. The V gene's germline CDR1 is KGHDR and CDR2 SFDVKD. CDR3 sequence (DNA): TGTGCCACCAGTGATTCCGACAACTATTCACCCCTCCACTTT. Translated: CATSDSDNYSPLHF.

The CDR3 loop reads CASRALAGNEQFF. The CDR3 DNA reads TGTGCCAGCAGGGCATTAGCGGGCAATGAGCAGTTCTTC. The chain recombines TRBV12-3 or TRBV12-4 with TRBJ2-1; 7 bases are shared with TRBD2. The ends lost 6 bases at V and 6 bases at J; junction bases unmatched: 5. The CDR3 covers 13 residues.

CDR3 in amino acids: CASSLGRAEYNEQFF. DNA for the CDR3: TGTGCCAGCAGCTTAGGGCGGGCGGAGTACAATGAGCAGTTCTTC. The chain links TRBV7-2 to TRBJ2-1; possibly TRBD2 for D (5 bases). V lost 1 base to trimming and J lost 4 bases, with 11 bases between them. From germline, CDR1 is SGHTA and CDR2 FQGNSA. CDR3 length equals 15 residues.

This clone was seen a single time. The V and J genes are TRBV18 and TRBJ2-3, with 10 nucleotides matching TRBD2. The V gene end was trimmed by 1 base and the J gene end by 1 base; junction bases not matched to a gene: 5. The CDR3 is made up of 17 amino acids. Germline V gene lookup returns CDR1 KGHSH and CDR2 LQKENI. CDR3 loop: CASSPQPGTSGTDTQYF. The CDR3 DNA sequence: TGTGCCAGCTCACCACAACCCGGGACTAGCGGCACAGATACGCAGTATTTT.

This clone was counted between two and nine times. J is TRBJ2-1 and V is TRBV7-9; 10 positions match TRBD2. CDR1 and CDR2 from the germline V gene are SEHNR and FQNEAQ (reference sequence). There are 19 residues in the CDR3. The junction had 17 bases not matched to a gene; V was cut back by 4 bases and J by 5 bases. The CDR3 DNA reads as TGTGCCAGCAGCTCGAGGGCTAGCGGGAGTTTTTTCGGCGACAATGAGCAGTTCTTC. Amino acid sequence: CASSSRASGSFFGDNEQFF.